This T cell receptor beta chain is from a study of graft-versus-host responses after intestinal transplantation. As for the study in general: Multivisceral, liver-intestinal, or isolated intestinal grafts were transplanted into recipients. Anti-thymocyte globulin induction was given to all recipients, followed by tacrolimus and steroids for roughly three years. General observations from the study: Present in recipient marrow, GvH clones included some that appeared first in ileum or blood.

The germline gives CDR1 MGHRA, CDR2 YSYEKL. V was pared by 2 bases and J by 6 bases, with 15 bases between. The CDR3 length is 15 residues. Regarding this clone: Its antigen is still unknown.

Profiling relied on immunoSEQ multiplex PCR, and the TCRdb table lists in-frame clones only, not all of them. Altogether over 75,000 clones are present, about 84% being singletons, with the ten largest covering 1.4% to 1.5%. Sequences were derived from PBMCs, sampled 255 days after intestinal transplant. The sequence came from a human patient who received an intestinal transplant, so some T cells may come from the graft donor. The chain joins TRBV4-1 to TRBJ2-3; D perhaps matches TRBD2 (5 bases). The CDR3 bases are TGCGCCAGCAGCCAACCGGACCCAGTAGCGGATACGCAGTATTTT. Protein sequence: CASSQPDPVADTQYF.